The 31 T cell receptor beta chains listed next were all sequenced from one sample in a study of blood T cell repertoires in COVID-19. Sequenced by immunoSEQ multiplex PCR; TCRdb stores in-frame clones only, minus some. This table has a few hundred thousand clones, more than 75% appearing once. The specimen sequenced was PBMCs or T cells enriched from blood (not recorded which). The receptors originated from a woman under 30 who had recovered from COVID-19.

The chain links TRBV5-1 to TRBJ2-2; D may be TRBD1 (6 bases). This CDR3 is 16 amino acids long. V dropped 1 base and J dropped 2 bases, with 12 bases sitting between them. Germline CDR1 SGHRS, CDR2 YFSETQ. This chain's CDR3 is CASSLPGQPNTGELFF. In DNA, the CDR3 is TGCGCCAGCAGCTTGCCGGGACAACCTAACACCGGGGAGCTGTTTTTT.

The V call is TRBV3-1 (or the pseudogene TRBV3-2), the J call TRBJ1-2; TRBD1 matches at 7 bases. Germline CDR1 LGHDT, CDR2 YNNKEL (reference sequence). There are 17 residues in the CDR3. V was clipped by 3 bases and J by 8 bases; unmatched bases: 18. DNA for the CDR3: TGTGCCAGCAGCCAGGGCATGGACAGGTGGGGTGTCGAAGGCTACACCTTC. Amino acids: CASSQGMDRWGVEGYTF.

This chain links TRBV6-5 with TRBJ2-3, with 8 bases fitting TRBD2. V was pared by 5 bases and J by 5 bases, with 9 bases of the junction left unmatched. The V gene's germline CDR1 is MNHEY and CDR2 SVGAGI. This CDR3 has 15 amino acids. The CDR3 is CASSPSGGRRDTQYF. The DNA of the CDR3 is TGTGCCAGCAGTCCCTCGGGGGGGAGGAGAGATACGCAGTATTTT.

This clone was recorded a few times. The chain is built from TRBV5-1 and TRBJ1-6; 10 nucleotides line up with TRBD1. Germline V gene lookup returns CDR1 SGHRS and CDR2 YFSETQ. V lost 6 bases and J lost 7; bases outside the gene matches: 4. The CDR3 runs to 14 residues. The CDR3 region is CASKRTGGNSPLHF. The CDR3 DNA sequence: TGCGCCAGCAAAAGGACAGGGGGAAATTCACCCCTCCACTTT. Together with reference TRBV5-1 and TRBJ1-6, the CDR3 gives the full variable domain: KAGVTQTPRYLIKTRGQQVTLSCSPISGHRSVSWYQQTPGQGLQFLFEYFSETQRNKGNFPGRFSGRQFSNSRSEMNVSTLELGDSALYLCASKRTGGNSPLHFGNGTRLTVT.

The sample holds one count of this clone. The chain has TRBV6-5 and TRBJ2-1, with 8 bases matching TRBD1. This CDR3 has 15 amino acids. CDR1 and CDR2 (germline): MNHEY, SVGAGI. After removal of 6 bases from V and 0 bases from J, the junction contained 4 bases not matched to a gene. In DNA form, the CDR3 reads TGTGCCAGCAGCGCGACAGGGGTCTCCTACAATGAGCAGTTCTTC. Translated, it gives CASSATGVSYNEQFF.

This rearrangement joins TRBV5-4 to TRBJ1-1; 9 bases are shared with TRBD1. The junction had 7 bases not matched to a gene; V was cut back by 3 bases and J by 4 bases. The CDR3 is 15 amino acids. The germline V gene has CDR1 SGHNT and CDR2 YYREEE (reference sequence). For the CDR3, the DNA is TGTGCCAGCAGCTCCGGGACAGGGAGGAGCACTGAAGCTTTCTTT. As protein: CASSSGTGRSTEAFF.

The chain links TRBV28 to TRBJ1-4; no definite D call. The CDR3 extends over 15 amino acids. V dropped 8 bases and J dropped 2 bases, with 15 bases sitting between them. Germline values: CDR1 MDHEN, CDR2 SYDVKM. CDR3 nucleotide sequence: TGTGCCAGCCAGACTCCCGGGTACACTAATGAAAAACTGTTTTTT. This sequence encodes CASQTPGYTNEKLFF.

This clone was detected a few times. J is TRBJ2-1 and V is TRBV6-5, with TRBD1 matching 7 bases. Germline CDR1 reads MNHEY; CDR2 reads SVGAGI. Trimming at V came to 3 bases and at J to 4 bases, leaving 6 bases not matched to a gene. The CDR3 runs 15 residues. The CDR3 nucleotides are TGTGCCAGCAGTTATTTCGGACAGGCTTACAATGAGCAGTTCTTC. This sequence encodes CASSYFGQAYNEQFF.

This rearrangement joins TRBV7-3 to TRBJ2-5, with D maybe TRBD2 (5 bases). The V gene's germline CDR1 is SGHTA and CDR2 FQGTGA. The CDR3 contains 13 residues. V was trimmed by 5 bases and J by 3 bases, leaving 10 bases between them. CDR3 region: CASSLRAEETQYF. The CDR3 DNA sequence: TGTGCCAGCAGCCTAAGAGCGGAAGAGACCCAGTACTTC.

The chain recombines TRBV6-5 with TRBJ1-2; D might be TRBD1 (5 bases). Trimming took off 0 bases at V and 3 bases at J, with 14 bases between the two ends. The CDR3 sequence is 16 residues long. Germline loops: CDR1 MNHEY, CDR2 SVGAGI. This chain's CDR3 is CASSYSTGGIDYGYTF. The CDR3 bases are TGTGCCAGCAGTTACTCGACGGGGGGAATCGACTATGGCTACACCTTC.

The rearrangement joins TRBV6-5 to TRBJ1-2; TRBD1 agrees at 12 bases. V was clipped by 5 bases and J by 4 bases; unmatched bases: 5. CDR1 and CDR2 from the germline V gene are MNHEY and SVGAGI. This CDR3 contains 15 residues. The CDR3 DNA is TGTGCCAGCAGTCGCGGGGACAGGGGGCTCTATGGCTACACCTTC. Its translation is CASSRGDRGLYGYTF.

This chain uses TRBV2 with TRBJ1-5; 7 bases map to TRBD1. V lost 7 bases to trimming and J lost 2 bases; unmatched junction nucleotides: 5. The CDR3 is 14 residues long. CDR1 SNHLY and CDR2 FYNNEI come from the germline V gene. The CDR3 here is CASIGTGGNQPQHF. The CDR3 nucleotides read TGTGCCAGCATAGGAACAGGGGGCAATCAGCCCCAGCATTTT.

This chain uses TRBV18 with TRBJ1-6; 10 nucleotides align to TRBD1. Losses at the gene ends were 2 bases for V and 10 bases for J; bases not matched to a gene: 8. CDR1 and CDR2 from the germline V gene are KGHSH and LQKENI. This CDR3 has 16 residues. CDR3: CASSPKDGTGVSPLHF. CDR3 coding DNA: TGTGCCAGCTCACCAAAGGATGGGACAGGGGTCTCACCCCTCCACTTT.

The chain combines TRBV11-1 with TRBJ2-5, with 10 nucleotides matching TRBD1. Germline lookup yields CDR1 SGHAT and CDR2 FQDESV (reference sequence). The CDR3 is made up of 15 amino acids. V trimming: 5 bases; J trimming: 4 bases; junction bases outside the gene matches: 7. The CDR3 protein is CASSPRDRGTETQYF. The CDR3 DNA reads as TGTGCCAGCAGCCCAAGGGACAGGGGCACAGAGACCCAGTACTTC.

The CDR3 coding sequence is TGTGCCACCCCCCCGTCCAAAAACATTCAGTACTTC. It codes for CATPPSKNIQYF. The V and J genes are TRBV19 and TRBJ2-4, with unresolved D. CDR1 and CDR2 from the germline V gene are LNHDA and SQIVND (reference sequence). CDR3 size: 12 residues. Trimming removed 10 bases at V and 2 bases at J, with 9 bases between.

The chain links TRBV19 to TRBJ1-6; tentatively, D is TRBD1 (5 bases). Between the trimmed V and J ends, which lost 4 bases and 10 bases, there was a span of 11 bases. The CDR3 runs 13 residues. The germline V gene has CDR1 LNHDA and CDR2 SQIVND (reference sequence). The CDR3 is CASSTGVRSPLHF. The CDR3 bases are TGTGCCAGTAGTACGGGGGTACGATCACCCCTCCACTTT.

The chain links TRBV4-1 to TRBJ1-2; no reliable D call. This CDR3 region has 13 residues. Looked up from germline, CDR1 is MGHRA and CDR2 is YSYEKL. Trimming took 3 bases from V and 7 from J, leaving 12 bases between them. CDR3 in DNA: TGCGCCAGCAGCCAGGAGAGAACGGTTGGCTACACCTTC. It is translated as CASSQERTVGYTF.

This rearrangement joins TRBV12-3 or TRBV12-4 to TRBJ1-1, with D perhaps TRBD1 (6 bases). This CDR3 has 12 residues. V shed 8 bases and J shed 3 bases, with 10 bases lying between them. The CDR3 nucleotides read TGTGCCAGCGGCAGGGGTGACACTGAAGCTTTCTTT. This codes for CASGRGDTEAFF.

The genes are TRBV2 and TRBJ1-2; weak D call: TRBD1 (6 bases). The V gene lost 5 bases and the J gene lost 8 bases, with 15 bases spanning the gap. The V gene's germline CDR1 is SNHLY and CDR2 FYNNEI. This CDR3 has 13 amino acids. CDR3: CASSPRGGKGYTF. As DNA, the CDR3 is TGTGCCAGCAGTCCAAGGGGGGGGAAGGGCTACACCTTC.

The rearrangement links TRBV19 to TRBJ2-5; D unresolved. Between the trimmed V and J ends, which lost 4 bases and 2 bases, there was a span of 8 bases. CDR1 LNHDA and CDR2 SQIVND come from the germline V gene (reference sequence). The CDR3 covers 13 residues. CDR3 in amino acids: CASSTSPQETQYF. The CDR3 coding sequence is TGTGCCAGTAGTACCTCCCCTCAAGAGACCCAGTACTTC.

The CDR3: CASSPGGGTAEAFF. The CDR3 DNA sequence: TGTGCCAGCAGCCCCGGGGGGGGGACAGCTGAAGCTTTCTTT. This rearrangement joins TRBV6-2 or TRBV6-3 to TRBJ1-1; 7 bases agree with TRBD1. Trimming took 6 bases from V and 6 from J; bases not matched to a gene: 10. The CDR3 is 14 amino acids. Per germline, CDR1 MNHEY and CDR2 SVGEGT.

This clone was seen just once. Here the CDR3 reads CASSILSAASGNTIYF. The CDR3, as DNA: TGTGCCAGTAGTATTCTCTCGGCGGCCTCTGGAAACACCATATATTTT. The rearrangement joins TRBV19 to TRBJ1-3; the D is unclear. CDR3 length: 16 amino acids. With 3 bases removed from V and 0 bases from J, the gap between germline ends came to 12 bases. Germline V CDR1 and CDR2: LNHDA, SQIVND (reference sequence).

The chain joins TRBV12-3 or TRBV12-4 to TRBJ1-1; D remains ambiguous. V was cut by 8 bases and J by 0 bases, with 10 bases left in between. This CDR3 region has 13 residues. The chain's CDR3 is CASVSNLNTEAFF. CDR3 bases: TGTGCCAGCGTGTCGAACTTGAACACTGAAGCTTTCTTT.

The CDR3 nucleotides are TGTGCCAGCAGCTTCTCTGACAGGGGGACGTATAATTCACCCCTCCACTTT. Translating it yields CASSFSDRGTYNSPLHF. The V gene is TRBV5-5, the J gene TRBJ1-6; 9 bases match TRBD1. Trimming took 2 bases from V and 4 from J; bases not matched to a gene: 7. CDR3 size: 17 residues. The germline CDR1 and CDR2 sequences are SGHKS and YYEKEE (reference sequence).

The chain recombines TRBV10-1 with TRBJ2-6; no definite D call. This CDR3 has 11 amino acids. V was trimmed by 8 bases and J by 3 bases, leaving 2 bases between them. Germline-derived CDR1 and CDR2 are WNHNN and SYGVQD (reference sequence). CDR3 sequence: CASYGANVLTF. CDR3 DNA: TGCGCCAGCTATGGGGCCAACGTCCTGACTTTC.

This clone appeared a single time. The V and J genes are TRBV10-3 and TRBJ1-3; D may be TRBD1 (5 bases). V gave up 3 bases and J gave up 7 bases, with 10 bases separating them. The CDR3 runs 13 residues. From germline, CDR1 is ENHRY and CDR2 SYGVKD. The chain's CDR3 is CAISDRVGNTIYF. The CDR3 DNA reads TGTGCCATCAGTGACAGGGTGGGCAACACCATATATTTT.

This chain connects TRBV13 to TRBJ1-1; D possibly corresponds to TRBD1 (5 bases). This CDR3 region has 14 residues. V was cut by 5 bases and J by 4 bases, with 14 bases left in between. Per the germline V gene, CDR1 is PRHDT and CDR2 is FYEKMQ (reference sequence). CDR3 sequence reads: CASSLPTETTEAFF. CDR3 DNA sequence: TGTGCCAGCAGCCTCCCGACAGAGACCACTGAAGCTTTCTTT.

The rearrangement links TRBV3-1 (or the pseudogene TRBV3-2) to TRBJ2-7; TRBD1 might be the D (6 bases). The CDR3 is made up of 12 amino acids. From germline, CDR1 is LGHDT and CDR2 YNNKEL (reference sequence). The ends were cut back, 6 bases at V and 3 bases at J, with 9 bases in the middle. CDR3 protein: CASRGTSYEQYF. CDR3 bases: TGTGCCAGCAGGGGGACAAGCTACGAGCAGTACTTC.

This clone has just one count. The chain has TRBV18 and TRBJ1-5; 10 bases fit TRBD1. The CDR3 has 17 residues. Germline V gene lookup returns CDR1 KGHSH and CDR2 LQKENI. The junction had 3 bases not matched to a gene; V was cut back by 1 base and J by 0 bases. CDR3 sequence reads: CASSPLGTGDSNQPQHF. The CDR3 DNA follows: TGTGCCAGCTCACCACTCGGGACAGGGGATAGCAATCAGCCCCAGCATTTT.

This clone was found once. CDR3 protein: CAWSGGGQGRQYF. CDR3 DNA: TGTGCCTGGAGCGGGGGTGGACAGGGAAGGCAGTACTTC. This chain uses TRBV30 with TRBJ2-7; 8 bases line up with TRBD1. With V trimmed by 3 bases and J by 9 bases, 10 bases remained unmatched. Germline loops: CDR1 GTSNPN, CDR2 SVGIG (reference sequence). The CDR3 loop spans 13 amino acids.

The chain carries TRBV30 and TRBJ1-3; 7 bases agree with TRBD1. Germline loops: CDR1 GTSNPN, CDR2 SVGIG (reference sequence). V lost 4 bases, J lost 4 bases, and 10 bases stayed unmatched. The length of the CDR3 is 15 residues. This chain's CDR3 is CAWIRDRVFGNTIYF. Written as DNA, the CDR3 is TGTGCCTGGATTCGCGACAGGGTTTTCGGAAACACCATATATTTT. The entire variable domain, with the rest obtained from reference TRBV30 and TRBJ1-3, is as follows: SQTIHQWPATLVQPVGSPLSLECTVEGTSNPNLYWYRQAAGRGLQLLFYSVGIGQISSEVPQNLSASRPQDRQFILSSKKLLLSDSGFYLCAWIRDRVFGNTIYFGEGSWLTVV.